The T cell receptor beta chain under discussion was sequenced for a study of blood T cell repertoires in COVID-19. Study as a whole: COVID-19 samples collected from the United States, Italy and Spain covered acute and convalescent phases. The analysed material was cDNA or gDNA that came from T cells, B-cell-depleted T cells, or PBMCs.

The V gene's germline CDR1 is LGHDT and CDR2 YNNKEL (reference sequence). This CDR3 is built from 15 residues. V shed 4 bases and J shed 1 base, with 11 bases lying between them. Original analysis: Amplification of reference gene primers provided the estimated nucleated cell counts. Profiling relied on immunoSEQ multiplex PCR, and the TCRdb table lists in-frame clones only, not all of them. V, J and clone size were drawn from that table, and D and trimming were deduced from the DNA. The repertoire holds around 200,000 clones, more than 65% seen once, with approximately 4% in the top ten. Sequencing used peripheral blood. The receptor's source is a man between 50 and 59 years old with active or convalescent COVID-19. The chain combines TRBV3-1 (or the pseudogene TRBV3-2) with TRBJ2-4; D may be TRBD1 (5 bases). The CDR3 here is CASSPRVVAKNIQYF. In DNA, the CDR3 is TGTGCCAGCAGCCCCAGGGTGGTGGCCAAAAACATTCAGTACTTC.